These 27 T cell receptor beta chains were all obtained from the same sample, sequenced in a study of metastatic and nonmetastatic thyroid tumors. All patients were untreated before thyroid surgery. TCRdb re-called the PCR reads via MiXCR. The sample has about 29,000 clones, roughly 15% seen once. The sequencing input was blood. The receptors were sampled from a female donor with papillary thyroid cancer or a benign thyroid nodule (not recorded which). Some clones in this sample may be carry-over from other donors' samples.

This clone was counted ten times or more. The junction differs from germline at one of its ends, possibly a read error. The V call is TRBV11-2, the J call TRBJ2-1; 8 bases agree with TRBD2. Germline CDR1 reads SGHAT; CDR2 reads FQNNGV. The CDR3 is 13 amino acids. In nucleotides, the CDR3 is TGTGCCAGCAGCTTATATTCGAGCGGGAGTCAGCTCTTC. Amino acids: CASSLYSSGSQLF.

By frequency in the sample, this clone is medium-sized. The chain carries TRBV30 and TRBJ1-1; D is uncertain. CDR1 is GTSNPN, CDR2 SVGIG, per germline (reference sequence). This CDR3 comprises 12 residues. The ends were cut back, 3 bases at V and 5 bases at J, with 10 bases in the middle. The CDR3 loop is CAWRQPGTEAFF. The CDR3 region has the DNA TGTGCCTGGAGACAGCCTGGGACTGAAGCTTTCTTT.

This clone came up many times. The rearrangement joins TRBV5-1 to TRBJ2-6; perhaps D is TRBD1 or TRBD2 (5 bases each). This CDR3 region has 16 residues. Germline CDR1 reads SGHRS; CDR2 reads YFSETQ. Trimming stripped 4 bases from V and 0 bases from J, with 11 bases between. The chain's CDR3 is CASSLGTDSGANVLTF. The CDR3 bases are TGCGCCAGCAGCCTCGGGACGGACTCTGGGGCCAACGTCCTGACTTTC.

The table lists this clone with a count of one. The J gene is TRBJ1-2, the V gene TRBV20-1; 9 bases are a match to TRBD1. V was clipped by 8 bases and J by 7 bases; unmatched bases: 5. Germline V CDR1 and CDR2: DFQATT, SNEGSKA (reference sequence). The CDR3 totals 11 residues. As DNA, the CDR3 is TGCAGTTGGACAGGGGCTGGTGGCTACACCTTC. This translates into CSWTGAGGYTF.

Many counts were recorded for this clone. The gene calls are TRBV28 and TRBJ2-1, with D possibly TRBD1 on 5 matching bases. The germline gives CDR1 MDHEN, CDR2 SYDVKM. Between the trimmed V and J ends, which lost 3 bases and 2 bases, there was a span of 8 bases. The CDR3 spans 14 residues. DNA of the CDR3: TGTGCCAGCAGTTTTGACAGCCCCTACAATGAGCAGTTCTTC. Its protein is CASSFDSPYNEQFF.

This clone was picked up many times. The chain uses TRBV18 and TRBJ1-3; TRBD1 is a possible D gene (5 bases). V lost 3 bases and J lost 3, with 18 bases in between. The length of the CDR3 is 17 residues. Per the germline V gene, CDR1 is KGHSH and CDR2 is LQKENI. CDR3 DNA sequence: TGTGCCAGCTCACCGCGCGTTGCGGGGGAGGATGGAAACACCATATATTTT. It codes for CASSPRVAGEDGNTIYF.

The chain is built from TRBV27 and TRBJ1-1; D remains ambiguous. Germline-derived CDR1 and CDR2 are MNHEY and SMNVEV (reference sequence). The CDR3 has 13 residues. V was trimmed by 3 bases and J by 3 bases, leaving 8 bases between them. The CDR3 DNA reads TGTGCCAGCAGTTTGACTGATTACACTGAAGCTTTCTTT. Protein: CASSLTDYTEAFF.

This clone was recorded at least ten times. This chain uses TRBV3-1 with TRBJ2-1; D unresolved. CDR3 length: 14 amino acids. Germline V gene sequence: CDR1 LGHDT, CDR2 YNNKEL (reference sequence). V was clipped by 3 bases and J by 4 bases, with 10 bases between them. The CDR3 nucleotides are TGTGCCAGCAGCCACGTGGCGGATTACAATGAGCAGTTCTTC. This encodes CASSHVADYNEQFF.

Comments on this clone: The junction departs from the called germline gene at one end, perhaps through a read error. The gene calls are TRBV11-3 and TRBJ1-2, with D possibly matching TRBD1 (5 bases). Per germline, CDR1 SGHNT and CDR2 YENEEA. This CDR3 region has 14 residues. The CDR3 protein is CANSLGPEVYGYTF. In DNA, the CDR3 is TGTGCCAACAGCTTGGGGCCGGAGGTGTATGGCTACACCTTC.

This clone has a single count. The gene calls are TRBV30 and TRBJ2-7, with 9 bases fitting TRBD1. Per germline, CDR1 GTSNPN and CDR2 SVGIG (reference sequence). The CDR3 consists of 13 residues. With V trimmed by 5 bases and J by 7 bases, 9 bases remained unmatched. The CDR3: CAWSGTGIWEQYF. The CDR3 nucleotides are TGTGCCTGGTCCGGGACAGGGATATGGGAGCAGTACTTC.

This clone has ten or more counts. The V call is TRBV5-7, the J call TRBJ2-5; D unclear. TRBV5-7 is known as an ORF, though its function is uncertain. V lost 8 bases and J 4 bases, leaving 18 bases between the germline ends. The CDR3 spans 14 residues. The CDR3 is CASPPCEGLETQYF. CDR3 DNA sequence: TGTGCCAGTCCCCCATGTGAAGGATTAGAGACCCAGTACTTC.

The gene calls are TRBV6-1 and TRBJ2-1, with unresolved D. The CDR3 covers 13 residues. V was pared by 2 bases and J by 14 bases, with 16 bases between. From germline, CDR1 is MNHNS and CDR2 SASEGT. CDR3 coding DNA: TGTGCCAGCAGTGAATCGCATGGTGCGAGTGAGTTCTTC. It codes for CASSESHGASEFF.

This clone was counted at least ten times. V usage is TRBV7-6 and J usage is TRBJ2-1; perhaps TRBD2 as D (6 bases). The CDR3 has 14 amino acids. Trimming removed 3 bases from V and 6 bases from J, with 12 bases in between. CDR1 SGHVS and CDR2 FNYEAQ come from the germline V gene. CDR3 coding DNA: TGTGCCAGCAGCTTCGGAGGGCCAGGCAATGAGCAGTTCTTC. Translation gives CASSFGGPGNEQFF. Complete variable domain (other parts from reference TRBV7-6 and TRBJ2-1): GAGVSQSPRYKVTKRGQDVALRCDPISGHVSLYWYRQALGQGPEFLTYFNYEAQQDKSGLPNDRFSAERPEGSISTLTIQRTEQRDSAMYRCASSFGGPGNEQFFGPGTRLTVL.

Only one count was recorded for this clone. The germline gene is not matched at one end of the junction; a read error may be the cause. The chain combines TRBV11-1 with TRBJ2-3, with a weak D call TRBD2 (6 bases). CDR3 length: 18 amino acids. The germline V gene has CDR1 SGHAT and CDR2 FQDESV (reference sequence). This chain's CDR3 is CAGSVYPWGDVGTDTQYF. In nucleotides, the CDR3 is TGTGCCGGCAGCGTATACCCTTGGGGGGACGTTGGAACAGATACGCAGTATTTT.

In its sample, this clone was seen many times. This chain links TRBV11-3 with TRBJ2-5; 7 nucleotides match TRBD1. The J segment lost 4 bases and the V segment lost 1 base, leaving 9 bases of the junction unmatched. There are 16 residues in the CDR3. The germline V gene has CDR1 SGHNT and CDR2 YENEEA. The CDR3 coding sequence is TGTGCCAGCAGCTTAGGACAGGGTTTAGGAAGAGAGACCCAGTACTTC. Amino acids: CASSLGQGLGRETQYF.

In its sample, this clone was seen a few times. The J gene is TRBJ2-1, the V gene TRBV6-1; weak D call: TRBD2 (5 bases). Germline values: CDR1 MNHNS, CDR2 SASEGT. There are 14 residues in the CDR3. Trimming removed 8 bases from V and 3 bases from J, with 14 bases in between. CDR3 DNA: TGTGCCAGCGGGCGGCTAGCACTCTACAATGAGCAGTTCTTC. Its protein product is CASGRLALYNEQFF.

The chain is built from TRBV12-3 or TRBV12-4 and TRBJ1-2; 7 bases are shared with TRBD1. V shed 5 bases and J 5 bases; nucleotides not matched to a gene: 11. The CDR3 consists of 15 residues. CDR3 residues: CASSDGTAFNYGYTF. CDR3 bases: TGTGCCAGCAGTGACGGGACAGCTTTTAATTATGGCTACACCTTC.

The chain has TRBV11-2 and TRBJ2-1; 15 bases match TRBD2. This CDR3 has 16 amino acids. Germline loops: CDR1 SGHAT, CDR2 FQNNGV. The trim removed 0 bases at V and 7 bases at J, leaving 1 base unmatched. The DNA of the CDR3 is TGTGCCAGCAGCTTAGAGGGACTAGCGGGAGGTAATGAGCAGTTCTTC. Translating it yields CASSLEGLAGGNEQFF.

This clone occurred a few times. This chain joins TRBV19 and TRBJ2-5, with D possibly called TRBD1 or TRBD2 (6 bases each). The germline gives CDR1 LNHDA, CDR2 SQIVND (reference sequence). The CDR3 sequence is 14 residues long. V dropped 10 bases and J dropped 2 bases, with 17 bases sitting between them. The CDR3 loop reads CAIIPGGGQETQYF. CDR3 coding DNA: TGTGCCATTATCCCAGGAGGGGGGCAAGAGACCCAGTACTTC. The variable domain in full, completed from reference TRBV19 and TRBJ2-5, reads DGGITQSPKYLFRKEGQNVTLSCEQNLNHDAMYWYRQDPGQGLRLIYYSQIVNDFQKGDIAEGYSVSREKKESFPLTVTSAQKNPTAFYLCAIIPGGGQETQYFGPGTRLLVL.

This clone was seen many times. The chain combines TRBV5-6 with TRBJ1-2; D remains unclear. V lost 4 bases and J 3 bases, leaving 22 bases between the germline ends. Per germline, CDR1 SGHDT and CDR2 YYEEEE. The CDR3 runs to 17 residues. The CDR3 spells CASSEQISIAYYYGYTF. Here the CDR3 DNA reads TGTGCCAGCAGCGAACAGATAAGTATAGCATACTACTATGGCTACACCTTC.

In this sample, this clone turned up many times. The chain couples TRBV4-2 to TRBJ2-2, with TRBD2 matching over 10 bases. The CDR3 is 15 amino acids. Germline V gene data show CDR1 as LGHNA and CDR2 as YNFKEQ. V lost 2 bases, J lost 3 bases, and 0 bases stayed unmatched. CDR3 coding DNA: TGTGCCAGCAGCCAACTAGCGGGAGACACCGGGGAGCTGTTTTTT. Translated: CASSQLAGDTGELFF.

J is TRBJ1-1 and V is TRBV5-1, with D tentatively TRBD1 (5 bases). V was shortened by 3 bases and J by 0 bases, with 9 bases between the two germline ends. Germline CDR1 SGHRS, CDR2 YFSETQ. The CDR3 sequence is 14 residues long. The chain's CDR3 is CASSWSGVNTEAFF. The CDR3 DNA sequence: TGCGCCAGCAGCTGGTCGGGGGTGAACACTGAAGCTTTCTTT.

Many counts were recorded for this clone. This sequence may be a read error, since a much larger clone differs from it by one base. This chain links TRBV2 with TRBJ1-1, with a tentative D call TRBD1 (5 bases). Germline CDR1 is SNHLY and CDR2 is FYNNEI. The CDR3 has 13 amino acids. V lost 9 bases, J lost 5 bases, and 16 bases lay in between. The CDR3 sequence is CASRQRIGTEAFF. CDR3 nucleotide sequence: TGTGCCAGTAGACAGAGAATAGGGACTGAAGCTTTCTTT.

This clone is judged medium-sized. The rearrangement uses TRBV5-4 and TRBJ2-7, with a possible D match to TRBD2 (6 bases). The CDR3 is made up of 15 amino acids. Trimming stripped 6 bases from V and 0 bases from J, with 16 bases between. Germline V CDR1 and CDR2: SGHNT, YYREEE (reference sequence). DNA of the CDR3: TGTGCCAGCAACCACATGGAGGGAGGCTCCTACGAGCAGTACTTC. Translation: CASNHMEGGSYEQYF.

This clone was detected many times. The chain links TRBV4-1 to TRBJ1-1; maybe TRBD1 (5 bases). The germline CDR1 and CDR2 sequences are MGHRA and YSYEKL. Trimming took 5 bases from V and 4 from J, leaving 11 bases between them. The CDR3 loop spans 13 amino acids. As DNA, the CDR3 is TGCGCCAGCAGCTCAGGGATAGGCACTGAAGCTTTCTTT. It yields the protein CASSSGIGTEAFF.

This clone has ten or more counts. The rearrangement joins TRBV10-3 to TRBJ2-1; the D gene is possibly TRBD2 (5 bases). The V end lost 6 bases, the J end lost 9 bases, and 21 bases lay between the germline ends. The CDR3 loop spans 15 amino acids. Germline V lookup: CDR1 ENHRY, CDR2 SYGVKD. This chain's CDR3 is CAISGGSERVTEQFF. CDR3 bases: TGTGCCATCAGCGGTGGTAGCGAAAGGGTCACTGAGCAGTTCTTC.

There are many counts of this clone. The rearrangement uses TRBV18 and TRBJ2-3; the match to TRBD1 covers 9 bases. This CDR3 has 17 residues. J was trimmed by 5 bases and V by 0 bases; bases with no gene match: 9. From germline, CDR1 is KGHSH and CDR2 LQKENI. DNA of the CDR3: TGTGCCAGCTCACCACCCCGGGGACAGGGAAACCAAGATACGCAGTATTTT. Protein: CASSPPRGQGNQDTQYF.